These 17 T cell receptor beta chains share one sample of origin, sequenced in a study of T cell repertoires in cytomegalovirus infection. Each CDR3 protein is one row after TCRdb ran MiXCR on the reads. The data show approximately 200,000 distinct CDR3 sequences, about 30% seen once. Source material: PBMCs. These receptors were collected from a human donor in good health (CMV status not recorded). Some clones in this sample may be carry-over from other donors' samples.

This sequence joins TRBV7-2 and TRBJ1-2; D is perhaps TRBD1 (6 bases). Germline CDR1 reads SGHTA; CDR2 reads FQGNSA. The CDR3 sequence is 15 residues long. Trimming took off 3 bases at V and 4 bases at J, with 15 bases between the two ends. CDR3 nucleotides: TGTGCCAGCAGCTTTAGCAGGGGATGGGGCTATGGCTACACCTTC. Translated: CASSFSRGWGYGYTF.

This clonotype was counted only a few times. V and J are TRBV7-2 and TRBJ1-6; D call uncertain. Germline lookup yields CDR1 SGHTA and CDR2 FQGNSA. There are 16 residues in the CDR3. V lost 4 bases and J lost 6, with 16 bases in between. CDR3 sequence (DNA): TGTGCCAGCAGCTCCCGCTCGGGCTCCGCTAATTCACCCCTCCACTTT. Its translation: CASSSRSGSANSPLHF.

This clonotype has a handful of counts. The chain employs TRBV6-6 and TRBJ1-2; 11 bases match TRBD1. The junction had 9 bases not matched to a gene; V was cut back by 5 bases and J by 1 base. The V gene's germline CDR1 is MNHNY and CDR2 SVGAGI (reference sequence). This CDR3 region has 17 residues. The CDR3 sequence: CASSSGQGAHVNYGYTF. CDR3 bases: TGTGCCAGCAGTAGTGGACAGGGGGCACACGTTAACTATGGCTACACCTTC.

The chain is built from TRBV5-4 and TRBJ1-1, with D tentatively TRBD1 (6 bases). From germline, CDR1 is SGHNT and CDR2 YYREEE (reference sequence). CDR3 length: 13 amino acids. V was pared by 4 bases and J by 9 bases, with 16 bases between. CDR3 sequence: CASSLTGGQKAFF. The CDR3 bases are TGTGCCAGCAGCCTGACGGGGGGCCAGAAAGCTTTCTTT. Using reference TRBV5-4 and TRBJ1-1 for the parts outside the CDR3, the full variable domain is ETGVTQSPTHLIKTRGQQVTLRCSSQSGHNTVSWYQQALGQGPQFIFQYYREEENGRGNFPPRFSGLQFPNYSSELNVNALELDDSALYLCASSLTGGQKAFFGQGTRLTVV.

The sample holds a few counts of this clonotype. The chain joins TRBV6-1 to TRBJ1-2, with D maybe TRBD1 (6 bases). Germline V lookup: CDR1 MNHNS, CDR2 SASEGT. This CDR3 region has 15 residues. The germline V and J ends were trimmed by 11 bases and 3 bases, with 22 bases remaining between them. DNA for the CDR3: TGTGCCGCCTCACGGCGGGGGCTGAGTGACTATGGCTACACCTTC. It encodes CAASRRGLSDYGYTF.

This clonotype has just a few counts. This sequence joins TRBV20-1 and TRBJ2-5; 10 positions match TRBD2. CDR1 and CDR2 from the germline V gene are DFQATT and SNEGSKA (reference sequence). After removal of 0 bases from V and 4 bases from J, the junction contained 5 bases not matched to a gene. CDR3 length: 15 residues. CDR3 in amino acids: CSARDRLAGVETQYF. CDR3 DNA sequence: TGCAGTGCTAGAGATAGGCTAGCGGGGGTAGAGACCCAGTACTTC.

The J gene is TRBJ2-7, the V gene TRBV4-1, with D hard to call. V was shortened by 0 bases and J by 5 bases, with 14 bases between the two germline ends. CDR3 length: 15 amino acids. The germline V gene has CDR1 MGHRA and CDR2 YSYEKL. The CDR3 region has the DNA TGCGCCAGCAGCCAAGAGAGGAGAAGTGGCGACGAGCAGTACTTC. Translation gives CASSQERRSGDEQYF.

This clonotype was counted a single time. The rearrangement links TRBV24-1 to TRBJ2-3, with TRBD1 matching 8 bases. Germline V CDR1 and CDR2: KGHDR, SFDVKD. This CDR3 region has 16 residues. V shed 4 bases and J 6 bases; nucleotides not matched to a gene: 11. CDR3 sequence: CATSDPTGVGLDTQYF. The DNA for the CDR3 is TGTGCCACCAGTGACCCGACAGGGGTCGGGTTGGATACGCAGTATTTT.

This clonotype came up many times. The chain joins TRBV6-6 to TRBJ2-1, with D perhaps TRBD1 or TRBD2 (7 bases each). V was trimmed by 2 bases and J by 9 bases, leaving 14 bases between them. The CDR3 has 14 residues. From germline, CDR1 is MNHNY and CDR2 SVGAGI (reference sequence). The CDR3 is CASSYLSRGGEQFF. The CDR3 bases are TGTGCCAGCAGTTACCTTTCCAGGGGGGGTGAGCAGTTCTTC.

The chain has TRBV5-5 and TRBJ2-1, with D perhaps given as TRBD1 or TRBD2 (5 bases each). V lost 1 base, J lost 5 bases, and 13 bases lay in between. Germline CDR1 SGHKS, CDR2 YYEKEE (reference sequence). The CDR3 consists of 15 residues. CDR3 in amino acids: CASSLKSGTDNEQFF. The CDR3, as DNA: TGTGCCAGCAGCTTGAAGTCAGGGACCGACAATGAGCAGTTCTTC.

There are many counts of this clonotype. This chain links TRBV7-8 with TRBJ1-1; D gene uncertain. The CDR3 is 16 residues long. Looked up from germline, CDR1 is SGHVS and CDR2 is FQNEAQ. V was trimmed by 4 bases and J by 3 bases, leaving 18 bases between them. The DNA for the CDR3 is TGTGCCAGCAGCTACCCCCGCGAAGCCTCTTACACTGAAGCTTTCTTT. Translation gives CASSYPREASYTEAFF.

The V gene is TRBV29-1, the J gene TRBJ1-2; D is uncertain. Germline CDR1 and CDR2: SQVTM and ANQGSEA. The CDR3 loop spans 11 amino acids. V lost 6 bases, J lost 5 bases, and 10 bases lay in between. In DNA, the CDR3 is TGCAGCGTCCAAGACGGGTATGGCTACACCTTC. Translation: CSVQDGYGYTF.

The V gene is TRBV5-1, the J gene TRBJ2-2; no clear D gene. The V and J ends lost 4 bases and 1 base respectively, with 8 bases between them. The CDR3 loop spans 14 amino acids. Germline V gene lookup returns CDR1 SGHRS and CDR2 YFSETQ. This CDR3 reads CASSVTLNTGELFF. Written as DNA, the CDR3 is TGCGCCAGCAGCGTGACACTGAACACCGGGGAGCTGTTTTTT.

The V gene is TRBV20-1, the J gene TRBJ2-7, with D possibly TRBD1 on 5 matching bases. CDR3 length equals 12 residues. The germline V gene encodes CDR1 DFQATT and CDR2 SNEGSKA (reference sequence). The germline V and J ends were trimmed by 4 bases and 0 bases, with 7 bases remaining between them. CDR3 in DNA: TGCAGTGCTAAGGGGTTCTCCTACGAGCAGTACTTC. Protein product: CSAKGFSYEQYF.

This chain connects TRBV5-6 to TRBJ2-7; unclear D gene. The length of the CDR3 is 13 residues. Trimming removed 2 bases at V and 5 bases at J, with 11 bases between. CDR1 is SGHDT, CDR2 YYEEEE, per germline. The CDR3 here is CASSFRRLHEQYF. The CDR3 coding sequence is TGTGCCAGCAGCTTTAGGAGACTCCACGAGCAGTACTTC.

This rearrangement joins TRBV29-1 to TRBJ1-5; no clear D gene. Germline CDR1 SQVTM, CDR2 ANQGSEA. CDR3 length equals 12 residues. Trimming stripped 7 bases from V and 0 bases from J, with 7 bases between. CDR3 loop: CSAGNSNQPQHF. CDR3 coding DNA: TGCAGCGCAGGTAATAGCAATCAGCCCCAGCATTTT.

This clonotype was seen ten or more times. The chain couples TRBV7-2 to TRBJ2-1; a weak D match, TRBD1 (5 bases). The germline V gene has CDR1 SGHTA and CDR2 FQGNSA. This CDR3 spans 16 amino acids. Trimming pared 5 bases from V and 0 bases from J, leaving 14 bases between. The CDR3: CASSRPQGSSYNEQFF. The CDR3 DNA sequence: TGTGCCAGCAGCAGGCCTCAGGGTTCCTCCTACAATGAGCAGTTCTTC. Drawing the rest from reference TRBV7-2 and TRBJ2-1, the complete variable domain is GAGVSQSPSNKVTEKGKDVELRCDPISGHTALYWYRQSLGQGLEFLIYFQGNSAPDKSGLPSDRFSAERTGGSVSTLTIQRTQQEDSAVYLCASSRPQGSSYNEQFFGPGTRLTVL.